Below, 27 T cell receptor beta chains from the same sample are listed, as sequenced in a study of T cells after yellow fever vaccination. Via MiXCR, TCRdb re-called the 5' RACE reads, giving one row per CDR3 protein. In the table there are 500,000 to 650,000 distinct CDR3 sequences, 10% to 15% of which are singletons. Sample: PBMCs, taken on the day of the yellow fever booster vaccination. Source of these receptors: a man aged 25-40 years who received the YFV17D yellow fever vaccine.

This clonotype was seen a few times. J is TRBJ2-4 and V is TRBV12-3 or TRBV12-4; no reliable D call. This CDR3 is built from 14 residues. The V end lost 6 bases, the J end lost 0 bases, and 9 bases lay between the germline ends. CDR3 coding DNA: TGTGCCAGCAGCCTCAGACTAGCCAAAAACATTCAGTACTTC. This sequence encodes CASSLRLAKNIQYF.

This clonotype was observed a handful of times. This chain uses TRBV10-3 with TRBJ2-7; D perhaps matches TRBD1 (5 bases). CDR3 size: 14 residues. V lost 2 bases and J 1 base, leaving 9 bases between the germline ends. The V gene's germline CDR1 is ENHRY and CDR2 SYGVKD. CDR3 sequence reads: CAISEPTASYEQYF. The CDR3 DNA sequence: TGTGCCATCAGTGAGCCGACAGCTTCCTACGAGCAGTACTTC.

As DNA, the CDR3 is TGTGCCAGCAGCTGGGCGACCTTGACTAGCGGATACAATGAGCAGTTCTTC. Protein: CASSWATLTSGYNEQFF. The V gene is TRBV7-2, the J gene TRBJ2-1; 9 nucleotides align to TRBD2. Germline values: CDR1 SGHTA, CDR2 FQGNSA. The CDR3 is 17 residues long. J was trimmed by 4 bases and V by 4 bases; bases with no gene match: 11.

The chain is built from TRBV7-2 and TRBJ2-5; TRBD2 aligns across 9 bases. CDR1 SGHTA and CDR2 FQGNSA come from the germline V gene. V lost 3 bases, J lost 5 bases, and 7 bases stayed unmatched. The CDR3 contains 15 residues. CDR3 nucleotide sequence: TGTGCCAGCAGCTTCGAGCGGGAGGCTTGGGAGACCCAGTACTTC. Its protein is CASSFEREAWETQYF.

This chain connects TRBV30 to TRBJ1-1; D is unresolved. The CDR3 has 12 amino acids. Trimming stripped 3 bases from V and 6 bases from J, with 11 bases between. CDR1 is GTSNPN and CDR2 is SVGIG in the germline V gene (reference sequence). Here the CDR3 reads CAWRWQKAEAFF. In DNA form, the CDR3 reads TGTGCCTGGAGGTGGCAGAAGGCTGAAGCTTTCTTT.

The table lists this clonotype with a few counts. This rearrangement joins TRBV5-6 to TRBJ2-1, with 11 bases lining up with TRBD1. This CDR3 has 16 residues. V trimming: 4 bases; J trimming: 3 bases; junction bases outside the gene matches: 6. The germline V gene has CDR1 SGHDT and CDR2 YYEEEE. CDR3: CASSPDRGRFYNEQFF. The CDR3 DNA reads TGTGCCAGCAGCCCGGACAGGGGGCGCTTCTACAATGAGCAGTTCTTC.

In this sample, this clonotype turned up a few times. The chain is built from TRBV7-8 and TRBJ2-7; a possible D gene is TRBD2 (5 bases). This CDR3 is 14 amino acids long. Trimming left V 2 bases short and J 4 bases short, with 12 bases between. Germline CDR1 is SGHVS and CDR2 is FQNEAQ. DNA of the CDR3: TGTGCCAGCAGCTTAATGGGCAGGACTTACGAGCAGTACTTC. The encoded protein is CASSLMGRTYEQYF.

The J gene is TRBJ2-7, the V gene TRBV27, with 9 bases fitting TRBD1. V was pared by 6 bases and J by 5 bases, with 11 bases of the junction left unmatched. The CDR3 spans 15 residues. Germline V gives CDR1 MNHEY, CDR2 SMNVEV (reference sequence). This chain's CDR3 is CASRVIRTGAHEQYF. Written as DNA, the CDR3 is TGTGCCAGCAGAGTGATCAGGACAGGGGCCCACGAGCAGTACTTC.

This chain links TRBV7-3 with TRBJ2-1, with 9 bases fitting TRBD2. The junction had 7 bases not matched to a gene; V was cut back by 0 bases and J by 13 bases. This CDR3 spans 14 amino acids. The germline gives CDR1 SGHTA, CDR2 FQGTGA. DNA for the CDR3: TGTGCCAGCAGCTTAACGCGGGAGGGCCGGGATCAGTTCTTC. It encodes CASSLTREGRDQFF.

This clonotype was seen more than once but under ten times. CDR3 loop: CASRLSRPRGETQYF. Here the CDR3 DNA reads TGTGCCAGCAGGTTATCCCGGCCTCGGGGAGAGACCCAGTACTTC. The chain recombines TRBV5-6 with TRBJ2-5, with D maybe TRBD2 (5 bases). This CDR3 spans 15 amino acids. The germline V gene encodes CDR1 SGHDT and CDR2 YYEEEE. V was trimmed by 5 bases and J by 4 bases, leaving 18 bases between them.

This clonotype was detected a few times. The rearrangement joins TRBV3-1 to TRBJ2-1; 9 bases align to TRBD2. This CDR3 contains 14 residues. In germline, CDR1 is LGHDT, CDR2 YNNKEL (reference sequence). The V gene end was trimmed by 8 bases and the J gene end by 3 bases; junction bases not matched to a gene: 5. CDR3 bases: TGTGCCAGCCACCTAGCGGGAAGCTACAATGAGCAGTTCTTC. This codes for CASHLAGSYNEQFF.

This clonotype was observed many times. V usage is TRBV11-2 and J usage is TRBJ2-3, with a possible D match to TRBD1 (6 bases). CDR3 length equals 18 residues. V was shortened by 3 bases and J by 4 bases, with 23 bases between the two germline ends. Germline V CDR1 and CDR2: SGHAT, FQNNGV. The CDR3 DNA sequence: TGTGCCAGCAGCTTGGGATTGGTAGGGACACACCTTCCAGATACGCAGTATTTT. This translates into CASSLGLVGTHLPDTQYF.

This clonotype was detected a few times. This chain uses TRBV20-1 with TRBJ2-1; D call uncertain. This CDR3 has 15 amino acids. Trimming left V 6 bases short and J 1 base short, with 16 bases between. Looked up from germline, CDR1 is DFQATT and CDR2 is SNEGSKA (reference sequence). In DNA, the CDR3 is TGCAGTGCATGGAATATTCCCGGTTCCTACAATGAGCAGTTCTTC. Translation: CSAWNIPGSYNEQFF.

This clonotype has a handful of counts. The V and J genes are TRBV20-1 and TRBJ2-3; D unresolved. The germline V and J ends were trimmed by 7 bases and 3 bases, with 14 bases remaining between them. This CDR3 region has 13 residues. In germline, CDR1 is DFQATT, CDR2 SNEGSKA (reference sequence). CDR3: CSGRVWGTDTQYF. The DNA for the CDR3 is TGCAGTGGAAGAGTTTGGGGTACAGATACGCAGTATTTT.

This chain uses TRBV12-3 or TRBV12-4 with TRBJ1-5; D not resolved. V was pared by 5 bases and J by 9 bases, with 14 bases between. The CDR3 is 13 amino acids. Here the CDR3 reads CASSLDGLGPQHF. The CDR3 DNA reads TGTGCCAGCAGTCTGGACGGTTTAGGGCCCCAGCATTTT.

Here the CDR3 DNA reads TGCGCCAGCAGCCACACGAAGGGCCCCTACGAGCAGTACTTC. It encodes CASSHTKGPYEQYF. The rearrangement links TRBV23-1 to TRBJ2-7; no clear D. TRBV23-1 is sorted into the ORF group, with uncertain function. V was trimmed by 6 bases and J by 2 bases, leaving 14 bases between them. The CDR3 loop spans 14 amino acids.

This clonotype was seen only a few times. The chain couples TRBV10-2 to TRBJ2-7, with 8 nucleotides matching TRBD2. Germline V gene data show CDR1 as WSHSY and CDR2 as SAAADI. The V segment lost 7 bases and the J segment 4 bases; nucleotides outside the gene matches: 9. The CDR3 runs to 14 residues. CDR3 loop: CASTKGLARYEQYF. The CDR3 DNA reads as TGCGCCAGCACCAAAGGACTAGCCAGATACGAGCAGTACTTC.

The V and J genes are TRBV4-3 and TRBJ1-6, with no clear D. The length of the CDR3 is 14 residues. The V end lost 1 base, the J end lost 10 bases, and 11 bases lay between the germline ends. Per germline, CDR1 LGHNA and CDR2 YSLEER. CDR3: CASSQGAARSPLHF. In DNA, the CDR3 is TGCGCCAGCAGCCAAGGGGCGGCGCGGTCACCCCTCCACTTT.

The V and J genes are TRBV20-1 and TRBJ2-3, with TRBD2 as a possible D gene (5 bases). V was shortened by 4 bases and J by 4 bases, with 9 bases between the two germline ends. The length of the CDR3 is 12 residues. The germline V gene has CDR1 DFQATT and CDR2 SNEGSKA (reference sequence). The CDR3 reads CSAKSGADTQYF. In DNA, the CDR3 is TGCAGTGCTAAGAGCGGAGCAGATACGCAGTATTTT.

The chain is built from TRBV7-2 and TRBJ2-2; no clear D gene. The V end lost 5 bases, the J end lost 7 bases, and 17 bases lay between the germline ends. CDR3 size: 15 residues. The germline V gene encodes CDR1 SGHTA and CDR2 FQGNSA. The CDR3 coding sequence is TGTGCCAGCAGCCGGTATTACGCGGCCAGCGGGGAGCTGTTTTTT. Translating it yields CASSRYYAASGELFF.

CDR3 sequence: CASTPSALYPRGAKNIQYF. CDR3 in DNA: TGTGCCAGCACCCCTTCGGCCCTTTATCCGCGGGGGGCCAAAAACATTCAGTACTTC. The chain recombines TRBV12-3 or TRBV12-4 with TRBJ2-4; 7 bases align to TRBD2. The CDR3 is made up of 19 amino acids. Unmatched junction bases numbered 19, after V lost 7 bases and J lost 1 base.

The chain joins TRBV20-1 to TRBJ2-7; 13 nucleotides align to TRBD2. V was pared by 6 bases and J by 2 bases, with 1 base of the junction left unmatched. The CDR3 loop spans 13 amino acids. CDR1 and CDR2 from the germline V gene are DFQATT and SNEGSKA (reference sequence). DNA for the CDR3: TGCAGTGCCACTAGCGGGAGGGCCTACGAGCAGTACTTC. This sequence encodes CSATSGRAYEQYF.

This clonotype came up a few times. The V call is TRBV9, the J call TRBJ2-3, with 9 bases lining up with TRBD2. Per germline, CDR1 SGDLS and CDR2 YYNGEE. The CDR3 covers 17 residues. Trimming removed 2 bases from V and 3 bases from J; junction bases left unmatched: 10. For the CDR3, the DNA is TGTGCCAGCAGCGTGGGAATAGCGGGAGTGGAGACAGATACGCAGTATTTT. Amino acid sequence: CASSVGIAGVETDTQYF.

Regarding this clonotype: Its ends do not fully match the called genes, so a read error is possible. The chain uses TRBV27 and TRBJ2-1; a weak D match, TRBD2 (6 bases). The CDR3 spans 13 residues. Germline V CDR1 and CDR2: MNHEY, SMNVEV (reference sequence). CDR3 bases: TGTGGCAGCAATTTCCGGAGGGACAATGAGCAGTTCTTC. As protein: CGSNFRRDNEQFF.

This clonotype was counted only a few times. The rearrangement joins TRBV5-1 to TRBJ2-5, with a possible D match to TRBD1 (6 bases). The CDR3 length is 14 residues. Germline loops: CDR1 SGHRS, CDR2 YFSETQ. V lost 4 bases, J lost 0 bases, and 10 bases lay in between. The CDR3 reads CASSIHRDQETQYF. CDR3 nucleotides: TGCGCCAGCAGCATACACAGGGACCAAGAGACCCAGTACTTC.

In its sample, this clonotype was seen a few times. This chain connects TRBV15 to TRBJ2-1, with D unresolved. The CDR3 has 12 amino acids. Trimming took off 6 bases at V and 4 bases at J, with 7 bases between the two ends. Germline V gene data show CDR1 as LNHNV and CDR2 as YYDKDF (reference sequence). CDR3: CATRKGYNEQFF. CDR3 sequence (DNA): TGTGCCACCAGAAAGGGTTACAATGAGCAGTTCTTC.

This clonotype was recorded a few times. The V gene is TRBV27, the J gene TRBJ2-1; D perhaps matches TRBD2 (6 bases). V was shortened by 5 bases and J by 1 base, with 9 bases between the two germline ends. Germline assignment: CDR1 MNHEY and CDR2 SMNVEV (reference sequence). The CDR3 sequence is 14 residues long. In DNA, the CDR3 is TGTGCCAGCAGTATGGGGGGATCCTACAATGAGCAGTTCTTC. Its protein product is CASSMGGSYNEQFF.